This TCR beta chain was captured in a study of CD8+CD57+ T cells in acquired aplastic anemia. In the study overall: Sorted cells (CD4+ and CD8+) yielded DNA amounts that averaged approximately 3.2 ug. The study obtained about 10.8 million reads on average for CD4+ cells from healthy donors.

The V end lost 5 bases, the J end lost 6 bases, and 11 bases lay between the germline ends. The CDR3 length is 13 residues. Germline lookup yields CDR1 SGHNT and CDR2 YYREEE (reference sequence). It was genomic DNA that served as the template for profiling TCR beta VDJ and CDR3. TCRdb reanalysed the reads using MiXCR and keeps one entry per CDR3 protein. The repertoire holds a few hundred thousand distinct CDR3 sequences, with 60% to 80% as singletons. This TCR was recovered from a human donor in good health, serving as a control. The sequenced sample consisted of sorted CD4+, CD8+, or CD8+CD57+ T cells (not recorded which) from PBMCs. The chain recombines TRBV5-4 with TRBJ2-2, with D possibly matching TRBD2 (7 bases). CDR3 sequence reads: CASRRGGAGELFF. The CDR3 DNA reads TGTGCCAGCAGGAGGGGGGGGGCCGGGGAGCTGTTTTTT.